Following are 18 T cell receptor beta chains from one sample sequenced in a study of response to subunit inactivated influenza vaccine (dated by TCRdb to 2017 to 2018). Library prep was done by RT-PCR. Instrument used: Illumina HiSeq 2500. The public sequencing data were trimmed at Q25 with fastp and processed into clonotypes with MiXCR by TCRdb, which kept only in-frame beta chains. CDR3 protein duplicates are merged, each entry listing the most common genes and DNA. In this sample the table shows hundreds of thousands of distinct CDR3 sequences, over 25% of which occur a single time. The ten largest clones add up to 1.5% to 2% of the sample. The sample here was CD4+ T cells sorted from PBMCs, taken more than 4 days after vaccination. These receptors were taken from a man aged 45-60 years who received an inactivated influenza vaccine. Donor details come from another sample of the same person, matched by shared clones.

The chain joins TRBV27 to TRBJ1-2; no clear D. Germline V gene data show CDR1 as MNHEY and CDR2 as SMNVEV (reference sequence). Between the trimmed V and J ends, which lost 6 bases and 1 base, there was a span of 21 bases. The CDR3 has 17 amino acids. Here the CDR3 DNA reads TGTGCCAGCAGAAGCCCATTTTCTTATTGGGATAACTATGGCTACACCTTC. As protein: CASRSPFSYWDNYGYTF.

V and J are TRBV9 and TRBJ2-7; perhaps TRBD1 as D (6 bases). The CDR3 totals 13 residues. The V and J ends lost 7 bases and 3 bases respectively, with 14 bases between them. In germline, CDR1 is SGDLS, CDR2 YYNGEE. Here the CDR3 reads CASSPGQIYEQYF. CDR3 DNA: TGTGCCAGCTCCCCTGGACAGATCTACGAGCAGTACTTC. Filled out from reference TRBV9 and TRBJ2-7, the complete variable domain reads DSGVTQTPKHLITATGQRVTLRCSPRSGDLSVYWYQQSLDQGLQFLIQYYNGEERAKGNILERFSAQQFPDLHSELNLSSLELGDSALYFCASSPGQIYEQYFGPGTRLTVT.

This chain links TRBV5-5 with TRBJ1-1; D is possibly TRBD1 (6 bases). This CDR3 is 14 amino acids long. The ends were cut back, 2 bases at V and 4 bases at J, with 12 bases in the middle. Germline CDR1 is SGHKS and CDR2 is YYEKEE (reference sequence). CDR3 protein: CASSFSRGTTEAFF. As DNA, the CDR3 is TGTGCCAGCAGCTTCTCTAGGGGGACCACTGAAGCTTTCTTT.

This clonotype was found a few times. The V call is TRBV20-1, the J call TRBJ2-5; D is undetermined. Germline CDR1 DFQATT, CDR2 SNEGSKA (reference sequence). This CDR3 spans 17 amino acids. V was clipped by 0 bases and J by 4 bases, with 21 bases between them. The CDR3 bases are TGCAGTGCTAGAGATTTAACAGCCACATACCTGGGAGAGACCCAGTACTTC. It encodes CSARDLTATYLGETQYF.

In its sample, this clonotype was seen a few times. The chain links TRBV6-1 to TRBJ2-1; 7 positions agree with TRBD2. The CDR3 spans 17 residues. Unmatched junction bases numbered 15, after V lost 6 bases and J lost 4 bases. The germline V gene has CDR1 MNHNS and CDR2 SASEGT. DNA for the CDR3: TGTGCCAGCAGCAACGGCGGGCTAGCGGTACTTTACAATGAGCAGTTCTTC. Protein product: CASSNGGLAVLYNEQFF.

This clonotype was seen a handful of times. The chain joins TRBV15 to TRBJ2-1; D is undetermined. This CDR3 has 15 residues. The V end lost 2 bases, the J end lost 6 bases, and 14 bases lay between the germline ends. Germline lookup yields CDR1 LNHNV and CDR2 YYDKDF (reference sequence). CDR3 sequence reads: CATSRSVENRNEQFF. The CDR3 bases are TGTGCCACCAGCAGATCGGTCGAGAATCGCAATGAGCAGTTCTTC.

The chain links TRBV6-1 to TRBJ1-1; TRBD1 matches 8 bases. This CDR3 is built from 13 residues. Germline assignment: CDR1 MNHNS and CDR2 SASEGT. J was trimmed by 5 bases and V by 6 bases; bases with no gene match: 5. CDR3 protein: CASRTGVLTEAFF. CDR3 sequence (DNA): TGTGCCAGCAGGACAGGGGTGCTAACTGAAGCTTTCTTT.

This clonotype came up a few times. This rearrangement joins TRBV12-3 or TRBV12-4 to TRBJ1-5, with D possibly TRBD1 on 5 matching bases. The CDR3 contains 17 residues. V was cut by 4 bases and J by 1 base, with 17 bases left in between. The CDR3, as DNA: TGTGCCAGCAGTTACATAGGGGCGAAGCACAGCAATCAGCCCCAGCATTTT. It encodes CASSYIGAKHSNQPQHF.

This clonotype has more than one count but fewer than ten. The rearrangement joins TRBV28 to TRBJ2-2; TRBD2 might be the D (5 bases). Germline V gene data show CDR1 as MDHEN and CDR2 as SYDVKM. Trimming removed 7 bases at V and 5 bases at J, with 8 bases between. The CDR3 length is 12 residues. CDR3 nucleotides: TGTGCCAGCATCACTAGTACCGGGGAGCTGTTTTTT. Its translation: CASITSTGELFF.

This clonotype was seen more than once but under ten times. The chain uses TRBV7-2 and TRBJ2-5, with unresolved D. V lost 1 base and J 0 bases, leaving 6 bases between the germline ends. This CDR3 spans 14 amino acids. Germline CDR1 reads SGHTA; CDR2 reads FQGNSA. CDR3 in amino acids: CASSLDRHQETQYF. DNA of the CDR3: TGTGCCAGCAGCTTAGACAGACACCAAGAGACCCAGTACTTC.

The J gene is TRBJ2-3, the V gene TRBV10-3; D gene ambiguous. The CDR3 extends over 14 amino acids. Trimming removed 0 bases from V and 4 bases from J, with 8 bases in between. CDR1 is ENHRY, CDR2 SYGVKD, per germline. As DNA, the CDR3 is TGTGCCATCAGTGAGTCAATTGGGCCAGATACGCAGTATTTT. Amino acid sequence: CAISESIGPDTQYF.

V and J are TRBV9 and TRBJ1-3, with D possibly matching TRBD1 (5 bases). Germline CDR1 and CDR2: SGDLS and YYNGEE. The V gene lost 1 base and the J gene lost 7 bases, with 12 bases spanning the gap. The CDR3 has 14 residues. CDR3 nucleotides: TGTGCCAGCAGCGTACAGGGCGGTATGAACACCATATATTTT. Translation: CASSVQGGMNTIYF.

This chain joins TRBV15 and TRBJ2-5; 9 bases are a match to TRBD2. With V trimmed by 4 bases and J by 5 bases, 8 bases remained unmatched. The germline V gene encodes CDR1 LNHNV and CDR2 YYDKDF (reference sequence). The CDR3 has 15 amino acids. CDR3: CATSTKAGGLETQYF. CDR3 sequence (DNA): TGTGCCACCAGCACCAAAGCGGGGGGCTTGGAGACCCAGTACTTC.

The chain recombines TRBV7-2 with TRBJ2-7; D assignment may be TRBD1 or TRBD2 (5 bases each). Germline CDR1 reads SGHTA; CDR2 reads FQGNSA. V shed 10 bases and J shed 0 bases, with 13 bases lying between them. This CDR3 spans 13 amino acids. Here the CDR3 reads CATRRDGSYEQYF. The CDR3 DNA is TGTGCCACCAGAAGGGACGGCTCCTACGAGCAGTACTTC.

This clonotype showed up just a few times. The V and J genes are TRBV29-1 and TRBJ2-1, with 7 bases fitting TRBD1. J gave up 4 bases and V 6 bases, and 9 bases lay outside the gene matches. The CDR3 extends over 14 amino acids. CDR1 is SQVTM, CDR2 ANQGSEA, per germline. CDR3 protein: CSVETGNRYNEQFF. CDR3 bases: TGCAGCGTGGAGACAGGGAATCGGTACAATGAGCAGTTCTTC.

At least ten counts were recorded for this clonotype. This rearrangement joins TRBV20-1 to TRBJ1-5; D is unclear. Germline values: CDR1 DFQATT, CDR2 SNEGSKA (reference sequence). The CDR3 runs 12 residues. Trimming removed 6 bases from V and 4 bases from J, with 10 bases in between. CDR3 DNA sequence: TGCAGTGCCAACAGTGGAAATCAGCCCCAGCATTTT. Translating gives CSANSGNQPQHF.

The chain employs TRBV4-3 and TRBJ2-5, with D uncertain. The CDR3 length is 15 residues. In germline, CDR1 is LGHNA, CDR2 YSLEER. The V end was cut by 3 bases, the J end by 0 bases, with 11 bases between. The CDR3 nucleotides read TGCGCCAGCAGCCATGACACCCGATACCAAGAGACCCAGTACTTC. It specifies CASSHDTRYQETQYF.

The rearrangement joins TRBV7-9 to TRBJ2-1; no firm D call. This CDR3 contains 14 residues. Trimming took off 10 bases at V and 0 bases at J, with 13 bases between the two ends. Germline assignment: CDR1 SEHNR and CDR2 FQNEAQ (reference sequence). The DNA of the CDR3 is TGTGCCACCCTCCCCCGGAGCTCCTACAATGAGCAGTTCTTC. Protein: CATLPRSSYNEQFF.